The clone carrying this TCR beta chain was found many times. The germline V gene has CDR1 SGHDT and CDR2 YYEEEE. The CDR3 length is 15 residues. Trimming removed 2 bases from V and 4 bases from J, with 12 bases in between. Unique molecular identifiers were used in preparing the TCRbeta library. TCRdb called the PCR reads again in MiXCR, with one record for every CDR3 protein. The table lists 260,000 or so distinct CDR3 sequences, more than 10% of them singletons, with about 2.6% in the top ten. The source of the sample is a study of T-cell reconstitution after alpha-beta-depleted transplantation in children.

This receptor was obtained from a human donor who donated a stem cell graft to a child with acute lymphoblastic leukemia. The V and J genes are TRBV5-6 and TRBJ2-2; D might be TRBD2 (6 bases). Sequenced here: PBMCs from the stem cell graft donor, sampled from the stem cell graft. This chain's CDR3 is CASSFGGAPTGELFF. The CDR3 bases are TGTGCCAGCAGCTTTGGAGGGGCACCCACCGGGGAGCTGTTTTTT. The full variable domain, its missing parts supplied by reference TRBV5-6 and TRBJ2-2, is DAGVTQSPTHLIKTRGQQVTLRCSPKSGHDTVSWYQQALGQGPQFIFQYYEEEERQRGNFPDRFSGHQFPNYSSELNVNALLLGDSALYLCASSFGGAPTGELFFGEGSRLTVL.